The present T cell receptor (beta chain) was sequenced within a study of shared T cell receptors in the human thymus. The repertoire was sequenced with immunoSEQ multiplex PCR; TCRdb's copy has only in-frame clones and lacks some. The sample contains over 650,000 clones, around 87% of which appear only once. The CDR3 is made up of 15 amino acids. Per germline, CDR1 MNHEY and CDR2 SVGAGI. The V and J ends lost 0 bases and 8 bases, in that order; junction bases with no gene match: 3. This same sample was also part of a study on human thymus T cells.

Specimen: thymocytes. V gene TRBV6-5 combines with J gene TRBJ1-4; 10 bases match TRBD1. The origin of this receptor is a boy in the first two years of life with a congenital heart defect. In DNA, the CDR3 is TGTGCCAGCAGTTACTCGACAGGGGGCAGCGAAAAACTGTTTTTT. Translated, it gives CASSYSTGGSEKLFF.